This passage covers 20 T cell receptor beta chains from one sample sequenced in a study of blood T cell repertoires in COVID-19. TCRdb's copy holds only in-frame clones and misses some; the assay was immunoSEQ multiplex PCR. This table has 350,000 to 500,000 clones, about 88% appearing once. The source material was PBMCs or T cells enriched from blood (not recorded which). These receptors were taken from a woman aged 18-30 years who had been exposed to COVID-19.

The rearrangement links TRBV6-4 to TRBJ2-7, with 7 bases matching TRBD2. Germline loops: CDR1 MRHNA, CDR2 SNTAGT. Trimming removed 7 bases from V and 5 bases from J; junction bases left unmatched: 14. CDR3 length equals 15 residues. The CDR3 DNA reads TGTGCCAGCAAGACGGGCCCGCGGGGGAAGGACGAGCAGTACTTC. Its translation: CASKTGPRGKDEQYF.

J is TRBJ2-7 and V is TRBV3-1 (or the pseudogene TRBV3-2); D unresolved. In germline, CDR1 is LGHDT, CDR2 YNNKEL (reference sequence). Trimming shortened V by 1 base and J by 9 bases, and 13 bases separated the two germline ends. The CDR3 has 13 amino acids. CDR3 region: CASSQGPDSGQYF. CDR3 nucleotide sequence: TGTGCCAGCAGCCAAGGTCCGGATTCAGGGCAGTACTTC.

V usage is TRBV28 and J usage is TRBJ2-1, with 10 bases that match TRBD2. The V segment lost 8 bases and the J segment 10 bases; nucleotides outside the gene matches: 5. This CDR3 contains 12 residues. CDR1 MDHEN and CDR2 SYDVKM come from the germline V gene. The CDR3 sequence is CASRDSGGEQFF. In nucleotides, the CDR3 is TGTGCCAGCCGTGATAGCGGGGGGGAGCAGTTCTTC.

The rearrangement joins TRBV28 to TRBJ2-7, with D unresolved. Germline V CDR1 and CDR2: MDHEN, SYDVKM. This CDR3 is built from 12 residues. The V and J ends lost 8 bases and 5 bases respectively, with 13 bases between them. Here the CDR3 DNA reads TGTGCCAGCTCCACACCACCTCACGAGCAGTACTTC. Its protein product is CASSTPPHEQYF.

The chain employs TRBV11-2 and TRBJ2-7, with 7 bases that match TRBD1. With V trimmed by 0 bases and J by 3 bases, 5 bases remained unmatched. Germline CDR1 SGHAT, CDR2 FQNNGV. The CDR3 has 15 residues. The CDR3 is CASSLDWDSIYEQYF. Here the CDR3 DNA reads TGTGCCAGCAGCTTAGACTGGGACAGCATCTACGAGCAGTACTTC.

V gene TRBV6-6 combines with J gene TRBJ2-2, with 8 bases aligning to TRBD2. V trimming: 8 bases; J trimming: 2 bases; junction bases outside the gene matches: 4. CDR1 is MNHNY, CDR2 SVGAGI, per germline (reference sequence). The CDR3 extends over 14 amino acids. The CDR3 DNA reads TGTGCCAGCCCGGCGGGGGGTAACACCGGGGAGCTGTTTTTT. Encoded protein: CASPAGGNTGELFF.

The V call is TRBV28, the J call TRBJ2-3, with D possibly being TRBD2 (6 bases). The CDR3 has 14 residues. Germline lookup yields CDR1 MDHEN and CDR2 SYDVKM. V was cut by 3 bases and J by 3 bases, with 10 bases left in between. CDR3 region: CASSLNGGTDTQYF. DNA of the CDR3: TGTGCCAGCAGTTTGAACGGGGGTACAGATACGCAGTATTTT.

For the CDR3, the DNA is TGTGCCAGCAGCTCAACGACAGGCTATGGCTACACCTTC. It translates to CASSSTTGYGYTF. V usage is TRBV7-9 and J usage is TRBJ1-2; perhaps TRBD1 as D (6 bases). Trimming shortened V by 4 bases and J by 4 bases, and 10 bases separated the two germline ends. The CDR3 extends over 13 amino acids. Germline loops: CDR1 SEHNR, CDR2 FQNEAQ (reference sequence). Supplemented by reference TRBV7-9 and TRBJ1-2, the full variable domain reads DTGVSQNPRHKITKRGQNVTFRCDPISEHNRLYWYRQTLGQGPEFLTYFQNEAQLEKSRLLSDRFSAERPKGSFSTLEIQRTEQGDSAMYLCASSSTTGYGYTFGSGTRLTVV.

V usage is TRBV5-5 and J usage is TRBJ2-7, with D possibly being TRBD2 (6 bases). Germline CDR1 reads SGHKS; CDR2 reads YYEKEE (reference sequence). Deletions cut 4 bases from V and 2 bases from J, with 13 bases between. The CDR3 extends over 14 amino acids. CDR3 loop: CASSKAGSPYEQYF. The DNA for the CDR3 is TGTGCCAGCAGCAAGGCGGGGAGTCCCTACGAGCAGTACTTC.

The chain has TRBV2 and TRBJ1-1, with D possibly TRBD1 on 5 matching bases. CDR1 SNHLY and CDR2 FYNNEI come from the germline V gene. CDR3 length: 13 residues. V lost 3 bases and J 5 bases, leaving 10 bases between the germline ends. CDR3 region: CASSDDGGTEAFF. For the CDR3, the DNA is TGTGCCAGCAGTGATGATGGGGGGACTGAAGCTTTCTTT.

This clone was seen a single time. This chain links TRBV19 with TRBJ2-1; tentative D call: TRBD1 (6 bases). Trimming took off 6 bases at V and 5 bases at J, with 17 bases between the two ends. Germline loops: CDR1 LNHDA, CDR2 SQIVND (reference sequence). The CDR3 spans 15 residues. The CDR3 sequence: CASSKGDRWDNEQFF. CDR3 coding DNA: TGTGCCAGTAGCAAGGGCGACAGGTGGGACAATGAGCAGTTCTTC.

This chain links TRBV3-1 (or the pseudogene TRBV3-2) with TRBJ2-3; 8 positions agree with TRBD2. CDR3 length: 17 residues. The J segment lost 2 bases and the V segment lost 1 base, leaving 8 bases of the junction unmatched. Germline CDR1 LGHDT, CDR2 YNNKEL (reference sequence). The CDR3 nucleotides read TGTGCCAGCAGCCAAGTTGAGCGGGGGAGATCCACAGATACGCAGTATTTT. Translation: CASSQVERGRSTDTQYF.

The genes are TRBV20-1 and TRBJ2-2; no reliable D call. CDR1 and CDR2 from the germline V gene are DFQATT and SNEGSKA (reference sequence). Trimming shortened V by 6 bases and J by 1 base, and 3 bases separated the two germline ends. There are 11 residues in the CDR3. The CDR3 DNA is TGCAGTGCCCGGAACACCGGGGAGCTGTTTTTT. Encoded protein: CSARNTGELFF.

The chain is built from TRBV11-3 and TRBJ2-7; weak D call: TRBD1 (5 bases). V lost 1 base, J lost 1 base, and 11 bases lay in between. The CDR3 contains 15 residues. CDR1 SGHNT and CDR2 YENEEA come from the germline V gene. The CDR3 bases are TGTGCCAGCAGCTTAGGGGGCGGCGGTTCCTACGAGCAGTACTTC. This translates into CASSLGGGGSYEQYF.

This clone was seen a single time. The CDR3 protein is CASSPLASDEQFF. In DNA, the CDR3 is TGTGCCAGCAGTCCCCTCGCCAGTGATGAGCAGTTCTTC. This chain links TRBV28 with TRBJ2-1, with D unclear. Per the germline V gene, CDR1 is MDHEN and CDR2 is SYDVKM. The CDR3 consists of 13 residues. Trimming took off 5 bases at V and 8 bases at J, with 13 bases between the two ends.

The rearrangement joins TRBV11-2 to TRBJ1-1; D perhaps matches TRBD1 (6 bases). CDR1 and CDR2 (germline): SGHAT, FQNNGV. V shed 5 bases and J shed 1 base, with 11 bases lying between them. This CDR3 spans 14 amino acids. The CDR3 is CASSLQGRNTEAFF. CDR3 nucleotides: TGTGCCAGCAGCCTACAGGGCCGGAACACTGAAGCTTTCTTT.

This clone appeared a single time. The chain links TRBV11-3 to TRBJ2-2; tentatively, D is TRBD2 (6 bases). The germline V gene encodes CDR1 SGHNT and CDR2 YENEEA. The CDR3 has 16 amino acids. V was pared by 3 bases and J by 6 bases, with 17 bases between. The CDR3 loop reads CASSLGLGGKAGELFF. The DNA for the CDR3 is TGTGCCAGCAGCTTGGGCCTGGGGGGTAAGGCCGGGGAGCTGTTTTTT.

The chain combines TRBV18 with TRBJ1-2; D is perhaps TRBD1 (5 bases). The CDR3 totals 15 residues. Germline CDR1 KGHSH, CDR2 LQKENI. V was shortened by 1 base and J by 4 bases, with 13 bases between the two germline ends. This CDR3 reads CASSPLVPGGYGYTF. CDR3 bases: TGTGCCAGCTCACCACTTGTGCCGGGGGGCTATGGCTACACCTTC. Combining the CDR3 with reference TRBV18 and TRBJ1-2 gives the whole variable domain NAGVMQNPRHLVRRRGQEARLRCSPMKGHSHVYWYRQLPEEGLKFMVYLQKENIIDESGMPKERFSAEFPKEGPSILRIQQVVRGDSAAYFCASSPLVPGGYGYTFGSGTRLTVV.

The V and J genes are TRBV5-1 and TRBJ2-2; 7 bases line up with TRBD2. The CDR3 covers 15 residues. Germline V gene data show CDR1 as SGHRS and CDR2 as YFSETQ. V dropped 4 bases and J dropped 1; count of bases not matched to a gene: 4. The CDR3 region has the DNA TGCGCCAGCAGCCCGACTAGCCGGAACACCGGGGAGCTGTTTTTT. This translates into CASSPTSRNTGELFF.

The genes are TRBV14 and TRBJ2-2, with unresolved D. The CDR3 spans 15 residues. Trimming shortened V by 2 bases and J by 4 bases, and 11 bases separated the two germline ends. The germline V gene encodes CDR1 SGHDN and CDR2 FVKESK. The CDR3 protein is CASSQTERFTGELFF. CDR3 nucleotide sequence: TGTGCCAGCAGCCAAACTGAGCGATTCACCGGGGAGCTGTTTTTT.